The 21 T cell receptor beta chains reported below all come from one sample, sequenced in a study of blood T cell repertoires in COVID-19. Assay: immunoSEQ multiplex PCR; the TCRdb copy retains only in-frame clones and omits some. Of 200,000 to 300,000 clones in the sample, approximately 83% were seen once. Sequencing was carried out using peripheral blood. Receptors were obtained from a woman between 25 and 40 years old who had recovered from COVID-19.

The chain uses TRBV2 and TRBJ2-5, with 14 nucleotides matching TRBD2. V dropped 3 bases and J dropped 2; count of bases not matched to a gene: 2. There are 16 residues in the CDR3. From germline, CDR1 is SNHLY and CDR2 FYNNEI. In nucleotides, the CDR3 is TGTGCCAGCAGTGACGGACTAGCGGGGGGACAAGAGACCCAGTACTTC. This gives the protein CASSDGLAGGQETQYF.

This chain connects TRBV6-6 to TRBJ1-2; D is ambiguous. The CDR3 is 13 amino acids. Trimming cost V 2 bases and J 3 bases, with 7 bases left between them. In germline, CDR1 is MNHNY, CDR2 SVGAGI (reference sequence). Here the CDR3 reads CASSYEADYGYTF. The DNA of the CDR3 is TGTGCCAGCAGTTACGAGGCAGACTATGGCTACACCTTC.

The rearrangement uses TRBV25-1 and TRBJ2-5, with D tentatively TRBD2 (7 bases). From germline, CDR1 is MGHDK and CDR2 SYGVNS. The CDR3 contains 14 residues. The germline V and J ends were trimmed by 5 bases and 5 bases, with 15 bases remaining between them. CDR3 DNA: TGTGCCAGCAGTAACCCGGGGGGCATGGAGACCCAGTACTTC. It encodes CASSNPGGMETQYF.

The chain links TRBV12-5 to TRBJ2-7; tentative D call: TRBD1 (5 bases). Germline-derived CDR1 and CDR2 are LGHNT and FRNRAP. This CDR3 has 12 amino acids. The V gene lost 5 bases and the J gene lost 2 bases, with 7 bases spanning the gap. The CDR3 is CASGQTAYEQYF. The CDR3 DNA sequence: TGTGCTAGTGGTCAGACAGCCTACGAGCAGTACTTC.

The gene calls are TRBV5-6 and TRBJ1-5, with 7 bases that match TRBD1. CDR1 is SGHDT, CDR2 YYEEEE, per germline. The V gene end was trimmed by 3 bases and the J gene end by 4 bases; junction bases not matched to a gene: 7. This CDR3 region has 15 residues. The CDR3 here is CASSSLGQVNQPQHF. The CDR3 DNA reads TGTGCCAGCAGCTCCCTAGGACAGGTTAATCAGCCCCAGCATTTT. Full variable domain (rest looked up from reference TRBV5-6 and TRBJ1-5): DAGVTQSPTHLIKTRGQQVTLRCSPKSGHDTVSWYQQALGQGPQFIFQYYEEEERQRGNFPDRFSGHQFPNYSSELNVNALLLGDSALYLCASSSLGQVNQPQHFGDGTRLSIL.

The J gene is TRBJ2-3, the V gene TRBV15, with 7 bases identical to TRBD1. The CDR3 has 17 amino acids. Germline CDR1 reads LNHNV; CDR2 reads YYDKDF (reference sequence). The trim removed 1 base at V and 6 bases at J, leaving 13 bases unmatched. CDR3 in amino acids: CATSRVLRGLGSDTQYF. In DNA, the CDR3 is TGTGCCACCAGCAGAGTCCTAAGGGGGCTAGGAAGCGATACGCAGTATTTT.

V is TRBV2 and J is TRBJ1-4; 8 positions match TRBD1. V shed 6 bases and J 7 bases; nucleotides not matched to a gene: 4. Germline CDR1 and CDR2: SNHLY and FYNNEI. The CDR3 covers 13 residues. CDR3 loop: CASSRGQGEKLFF. CDR3 in DNA: TGTGCCAGCAGCCGAGGACAGGGTGAAAAACTGTTTTTT. The full variable domain, in which reference TRBV2 and TRBJ1-4 provide the parts outside the CDR3, is EPEVTQTPSHQVTQMGQEVILRCVPISNHLYFYWYRQILGQKVEFLVSFYNNEISEKSEIFDDQFSVERPDGSNFTLKIRSTKLEDSAMYFCASSRGQGEKLFFGSGTQLSVL.

The chain uses TRBV7-2 and TRBJ2-7, with 10 positions matching TRBD1. Germline V gene sequence: CDR1 SGHTA, CDR2 FQGNSA. The J segment lost 5 bases and the V segment lost 5 bases, leaving 12 bases of the junction unmatched. The CDR3 is made up of 16 amino acids. CDR3 coding DNA: TGTGCCAGCAGCCCGAGGACAGGGGGTGTCCTTAACGAGCAGTACTTC. This gives the protein CASSPRTGGVLNEQYF.

The V call is TRBV3-1 (or the pseudogene TRBV3-2), the J call TRBJ1-6; the D is unclear. Germline loops: CDR1 LGHDT, CDR2 YNNKEL (reference sequence). The CDR3 is 15 residues long. The V gene lost 0 bases and the J gene lost 3 bases, with 6 bases spanning the gap. The CDR3 DNA reads as TGTGCCAGCAGCCAAGAAGGGAGCTATAATTCACCCCTCCACTTT. Amino acid sequence: CASSQEGSYNSPLHF.

The rearrangement uses TRBV7-2 and TRBJ2-7; 10 bases are shared with TRBD2. The V and J ends lost 2 bases and 4 bases, in that order; junction bases with no gene match: 5. The CDR3 totals 15 residues. Germline CDR1 and CDR2: SGHTA and FQGNSA. The CDR3 coding sequence is TGTGCCAGCAGCTTAACCAGCGGGGGGGCTTACGAGCAGTACTTC. This codes for CASSLTSGGAYEQYF.

The chain carries TRBV5-1 and TRBJ1-1; D not resolved. Germline values: CDR1 SGHRS, CDR2 YFSETQ. This CDR3 is 16 amino acids long. V lost 0 bases and J 3 bases, leaving 15 bases between the germline ends. In DNA form, the CDR3 reads TGCGCCAGCAGCTTGGACCTCACATGGCGGGACACTGAAGCTTTCTTT. It translates to CASSLDLTWRDTEAFF.

The chain joins TRBV4-3 to TRBJ2-3, with D maybe TRBD2 (7 bases). Looked up from germline, CDR1 is LGHNA and CDR2 is YSLEER. V shed 3 bases and J shed 0 bases, with 16 bases lying between them. The CDR3 loop spans 17 amino acids. The CDR3: CASSQGAGASSTDTQYF. As DNA, the CDR3 is TGCGCCAGCAGCCAGGGTGCGGGGGCGTCAAGCACAGATACGCAGTATTTT.

The genes are TRBV5-1 and TRBJ2-3, with TRBD1 matching 8 bases. Germline V gene lookup returns CDR1 SGHRS and CDR2 YFSETQ. The CDR3 runs to 16 residues. Trimming took 0 bases from V and 3 from J; bases not matched to a gene: 6. CDR3 sequence: CASSLEDRGGTDTQYF. The CDR3 DNA sequence: TGCGCCAGCAGCTTGGAAGACAGGGGTGGAACAGATACGCAGTATTTT.

This chain links TRBV11-1 with TRBJ1-6; possible D gene TRBD1, 5 bases. From germline, CDR1 is SGHAT and CDR2 FQDESV (reference sequence). The CDR3 consists of 15 residues. Trimming removed 5 bases from V and 7 bases from J, with 15 bases in between. As DNA, the CDR3 is TGTGCCAGCAGCCTAAATCTAGGGGCAAATTCACCCCTCCACTTT. Its translation: CASSLNLGANSPLHF.

V gene TRBV6-5 combines with J gene TRBJ2-7, with D perhaps matching TRBD1 (6 bases). V lost 7 bases and J lost 2, with 18 bases in between. The CDR3 runs 15 residues. Germline assignment: CDR1 MNHEY and CDR2 SVGAGI. CDR3 in DNA: TGTGCCAGCATGGGTCTCTGGGACACCGCCTACGAGCAGTACTTC. The encoded protein is CASMGLWDTAYEQYF.

The chain's CDR3 is CASSASTGTTNYGYTF. DNA of the CDR3: TGTGCCAGCAGCGCATCTACCGGGACAACTAACTATGGCTACACCTTC. The rearrangement links TRBV9 to TRBJ1-2; possibly TRBD1 for D (6 bases). The CDR3 length is 16 residues. The germline V gene has CDR1 SGDLS and CDR2 YYNGEE. Trimming took 3 bases from V and 0 from J, leaving 15 bases between them.

The chain employs TRBV11-2 and TRBJ1-6; a weak D match, TRBD1 (5 bases). V gave up 7 bases and J gave up 0 bases, with 19 bases separating them. The CDR3 contains 18 residues. Germline values: CDR1 SGHAT, CDR2 FQNNGV. The CDR3 protein is CASTLFPDTRSYNSPLHF. CDR3 in DNA: TGTGCCAGCACCCTATTTCCGGACACCCGCTCCTATAATTCACCCCTCCACTTT.

A note on this clone: Other nucleotide sequences from this sample produce the same CDR3. V usage is TRBV19 and J usage is TRBJ1-4, with D perhaps matching TRBD1 (5 bases). V gave up 5 bases and J gave up 4 bases, with 8 bases separating them. The germline V gene has CDR1 LNHDA and CDR2 SQIVND (reference sequence). CDR3 length equals 13 residues. The CDR3: CASSRGVNEKLFF. The DNA of the CDR3 is TGTGCCAGTAGTCGGGGGGTTAATGAAAAACTGTTTTTT.

CDR3 in amino acids: CASSLALAGGTDTQYF. The CDR3 coding sequence is TGCGCCAGCAGCTTGGCCTTAGCGGGGGGCACAGATACGCAGTATTTT. The chain has TRBV5-1 and TRBJ2-3; 9 bases map to TRBD2. There are 16 residues in the CDR3. Germline V gives CDR1 SGHRS, CDR2 YFSETQ. V lost 0 bases, J lost 1 base, and 3 bases stayed unmatched.

The chain links TRBV7-9 to TRBJ2-7; no firm D call. CDR1 is SEHNR and CDR2 is FQNEAQ in the germline V gene (reference sequence). The CDR3 length is 17 residues. V lost 8 bases to trimming and J lost 0 bases, with 23 bases between them. CDR3 bases: TGTGCCAGCTCAACTTCCGACTTAAATCTTCCCTCCTACGAGCAGTACTTC. This translates into CASSTSDLNLPSYEQYF.

The rearrangement links TRBV3-1 (or the pseudogene TRBV3-2) to TRBJ2-7; D is possibly TRBD1 (5 bases). The germline gives CDR1 LGHDT, CDR2 YNNKEL (reference sequence). The CDR3 totals 14 residues. The V gene lost 4 bases and the J gene lost 4 bases, with 14 bases spanning the gap. The CDR3 loop reads CASSPPLKGYEQYF. CDR3 bases: TGTGCCAGCAGCCCCCCACTAAAGGGGTACGAGCAGTACTTC.